The 32 T cell receptor beta chains in this list originate from one sample, sequenced in a study of cytomegalovirus exposure and HLA in healthy donors. It was with 60 Vbeta and 13 Jbeta primers that the PCR ran. Profiling relied on immunoSEQ multiplex PCR, and the TCRdb table lists in-frame clones only, not all of them. The listing contains tens of thousands of clones. Material: PBMCs. The origin of the receptors is a man in his forties or fifties in good health and CMV-seronegative.

This chain links TRBV6-5 with TRBJ2-7, with D maybe TRBD2 (5 bases). The CDR3 sequence is 15 residues long. Germline V lookup: CDR1 MNHEY, CDR2 SVGAGI. Trimming pared 2 bases from V and 4 bases from J, leaving 15 bases between. CDR3 bases: TGTGCCAGCAGTTACGGCAGATACGGCGGGTACGAGCAGTACTTC. This encodes CASSYGRYGGYEQYF.

V is TRBV4-1 and J is TRBJ2-7; 13 bases map to TRBD2. The J segment lost 4 bases and the V segment lost 3 bases, leaving 3 bases of the junction unmatched. Germline-derived CDR1 and CDR2 are MGHRA and YSYEKL. This CDR3 is 15 amino acids long. The CDR3 DNA is TGCGCCAGCAGCCACGGGACTAGCGGGACATACGAGCAGTACTTC. This codes for CASSHGTSGTYEQYF.

The chain joins TRBV28 to TRBJ1-2, with a weak D call TRBD1 (5 bases). V lost 10 bases to trimming and J lost 4 bases, with 19 bases between them. CDR1 is MDHEN, CDR2 SYDVKM, per germline. This CDR3 comprises 14 residues. CDR3 loop: CAIVEGPRGYGYTF. For the CDR3, the DNA is TGTGCCATCGTGGAGGGACCTCGGGGCTATGGCTACACCTTC.

V gene TRBV7-9 combines with J gene TRBJ2-7; 9 bases agree with TRBD1. The ends lost 4 bases at V and 7 bases at J; junction bases unmatched: 11. The germline V gene encodes CDR1 SEHNR and CDR2 FQNEAQ (reference sequence). The CDR3 has 15 residues. Here the CDR3 DNA reads TGTGCCAGCAGCTCTTGGTCGACAGGGGGGAGAGAGCAGTACTTC. Protein product: CASSSWSTGGREQYF.

The chain links TRBV5-1 to TRBJ2-3, with 7 bases fitting TRBD1. Per germline, CDR1 SGHRS and CDR2 YFSETQ. V trimming: 4 bases; J trimming: 0 bases; junction bases outside the gene matches: 8. This CDR3 is built from 16 residues. CDR3 protein: CASSLGQATSTDTQYF. CDR3 nucleotides: TGCGCCAGCAGCCTTGGACAGGCCACTAGCACAGATACGCAGTATTTT.

CDR3 sequence (DNA): TGTGCCAGCAGTTTATTGGGGAGGGGAGCACCGAACACTGAAGCTTTCTTT. This translates into CASSLLGRGAPNTEAFF. This chain links TRBV27 with TRBJ1-1; perhaps TRBD1 as D (5 bases). The V gene lost 1 base and the J gene lost 1 base, with 16 bases spanning the gap. This CDR3 contains 17 residues. Germline CDR1 is MNHEY and CDR2 is SMNVEV (reference sequence).

In nucleotides, the CDR3 is TGTGCCAGCAGCCAAAACTCTAACGTTTATAGCAATCAGCCCCAGCATTTT. Translated, it gives CASSQNSNVYSNQPQHF. This chain joins TRBV4-2 and TRBJ1-5; the D is unclear. Germline lookup yields CDR1 LGHNA and CDR2 YNFKEQ. The CDR3 loop spans 17 amino acids. V was cut by 2 bases and J by 0 bases, with 14 bases left in between.

In DNA form, the CDR3 reads TGTGCCAGCAGCTTACTGGGACATAATGAAAAACTGTTTTTT. It specifies CASSLLGHNEKLFF. The genes are TRBV7-6 and TRBJ1-4; D possibly corresponds to TRBD1 (6 bases). This CDR3 spans 14 amino acids. Germline CDR1 reads SGHVS; CDR2 reads FNYEAQ. V shed 2 bases and J shed 4 bases, with 8 bases lying between them.

This chain connects TRBV28 to TRBJ1-1; 7 bases agree with TRBD1. J lost 3 bases, V lost 4 bases, and 5 bases had no gene match. Per the germline V gene, CDR1 is MDHEN and CDR2 is SYDVKM. The CDR3 has 14 amino acids. The CDR3 loop reads CASSWIDRDTEAFF. DNA of the CDR3: TGTGCCAGCAGTTGGATCGACAGGGACACTGAAGCTTTCTTT.

V is TRBV5-1 and J is TRBJ2-3; D is unresolved. The CDR3 is 13 residues long. Per the germline V gene, CDR1 is SGHRS and CDR2 is YFSETQ. V shed 0 bases and J shed 4 bases, with 6 bases lying between them. The CDR3 loop reads CASSLDSPDTQYF. CDR3 in DNA: TGCGCCAGCAGCTTGGACAGTCCAGATACGCAGTATTTT.

The chain employs TRBV4-1 and TRBJ1-1; 9 nucleotides align to TRBD1. This CDR3 has 18 amino acids. Germline assignment: CDR1 MGHRA and CDR2 YSYEKL. V dropped 6 bases and J dropped 11; count of bases not matched to a gene: 25. The CDR3 region is CASRRVGPGQGRWYAAFF. The CDR3 DNA sequence: TGCGCCAGCAGGCGGGTCGGCCCGGGACAGGGTAGATGGTATGCGGCTTTCTTT.

This chain links TRBV7-9 with TRBJ2-5; 14 bases agree with TRBD2. Trimming took 5 bases from V and 2 from J; bases not matched to a gene: 7. Germline CDR1 is SEHNR and CDR2 is FQNEAQ (reference sequence). The CDR3 length is 17 residues. The CDR3 is CASSPGTSGGAQETQYF. CDR3 sequence (DNA): TGTGCCAGCAGCCCTGGGACTAGCGGGGGAGCTCAAGAGACCCAGTACTTC.

The chain couples TRBV6-5 to TRBJ2-7, with D tentatively TRBD2 (6 bases). The CDR3 consists of 16 residues. Deletions cut 4 bases from V and 2 bases from J, with 18 bases between. Germline loops: CDR1 MNHEY, CDR2 SVGAGI. The CDR3, as DNA: TGTGCCAGCAGTTTTTCGGGACTCTGGGTAACCTACGAGCAGTACTTC. Translating it yields CASSFSGLWVTYEQYF.

V is TRBV5-1 and J is TRBJ2-7; 9 bases align to TRBD2. Germline V lookup: CDR1 SGHRS, CDR2 YFSETQ. The CDR3 extends over 15 amino acids. The J segment lost 0 bases and the V segment lost 4 bases, leaving 5 bases of the junction unmatched. CDR3 DNA sequence: TGCGCCAGCAGCCGGGCAGCGGGGGGCTCCTACGAGCAGTACTTC. Residues: CASSRAAGGSYEQYF.

The DNA of the CDR3 is TGTGCCAGCAGCTTAGGATCAGGGGCCAGAATCGGGCAGTACTTC. The encoded protein is CASSLGSGARIGQYF. The genes are TRBV13 and TRBJ2-7; D is perhaps TRBD1 (6 bases). The CDR3 extends over 15 amino acids. CDR1 and CDR2 from the germline V gene are PRHDT and FYEKMQ (reference sequence). V lost 0 bases and J lost 9, with 18 bases in between.

The chain recombines TRBV6-1 with TRBJ2-1; D is perhaps TRBD2 (6 bases). Trimming pared 3 bases from V and 5 bases from J, leaving 17 bases between. This CDR3 spans 16 amino acids. Germline lookup yields CDR1 MNHNS and CDR2 SASEGT. CDR3 bases: TGTGCCAGCAGTGATCAACCCGGGACTTACAACAATGAGCAGTTCTTC. It translates to CASSDQPGTYNNEQFF.

The rearrangement joins TRBV4-2 to TRBJ2-1; TRBD2 matches 13 bases. The CDR3 loop spans 16 amino acids. Germline-derived CDR1 and CDR2 are LGHNA and YNFKEQ. Trimming took 3 bases from V and 5 from J; bases not matched to a gene: 4. In nucleotides, the CDR3 is TGTGCCAGCAGCCAGACTAGCGGGGGGACAAACAATGAGCAGTTCTTC. Translating it yields CASSQTSGGTNNEQFF.

As concerns this clone: One end of the junction fails to match germline, which may point to a read error. The chain is built from TRBV7-9 and TRBJ1-4, with a tentative D call TRBD1 (5 bases). Germline V CDR1 and CDR2: SEHNR, FQNEAQ (reference sequence). This CDR3 is 15 amino acids long. CDR3 sequence (DNA): TGTGGCAGCAGCGAACAGGTCGCAACTAATGAAAAACTGTTTTTT. Encoded protein: CGSSEQVATNEKLFF.

The gene calls are TRBV5-4 and TRBJ2-7; 8 nucleotides agree with TRBD1. The germline V gene has CDR1 SGHNT and CDR2 YYREEE (reference sequence). The trim removed 4 bases at V and 5 bases at J, leaving 8 bases unmatched. The CDR3 loop spans 14 amino acids. The CDR3 here is CASSVDRALDEQYF. In nucleotides, the CDR3 is TGTGCCAGCAGCGTGGACAGGGCCCTAGACGAGCAGTACTTC.

J is TRBJ1-1 and V is TRBV19; D is unresolved. Germline V gives CDR1 LNHDA, CDR2 SQIVND (reference sequence). V shed 4 bases and J shed 5 bases, with 8 bases lying between them. The CDR3 has 12 amino acids. CDR3 DNA: TGTGCCAGTAGTACCCGCCGGACTGAAGCTTTCTTT. This encodes CASSTRRTEAFF.

The gene calls are TRBV4-1 and TRBJ2-3; 10 bases are shared with TRBD2. V was clipped by 3 bases and J by 3 bases; unmatched bases: 6. This CDR3 region has 16 residues. Germline V lookup: CDR1 MGHRA, CDR2 YSYEKL. CDR3 protein: CASSQEGLAATDTQYF. CDR3 sequence (DNA): TGCGCCAGCAGCCAGGAAGGACTAGCGGCAACAGATACGCAGTATTTT.

The gene calls are TRBV7-8 and TRBJ2-7, with TRBD2 matching over 13 bases. Looked up from germline, CDR1 is SGHVS and CDR2 is FQNEAQ. The CDR3 is 14 residues long. V lost 9 bases and J lost 6; bases outside the gene matches: 8. The CDR3 region is CARGLAGRSGEQYF. The CDR3 coding sequence is TGTGCCAGGGGACTAGCGGGGCGTTCTGGCGAGCAGTACTTC.

The rearrangement joins TRBV7-8 to TRBJ2-3; 10 nucleotides align to TRBD2. The CDR3 is made up of 15 amino acids. V shed 5 bases, J shed 2 bases, and the junction held 4 bases outside the gene matches. CDR1 and CDR2 (germline): SGHVS, FQNEAQ. CDR3 residues: CASSPSGGNTDTQYF. The CDR3 DNA sequence: TGTGCCAGCAGCCCTAGCGGGGGAAACACAGATACGCAGTATTTT.

The genes are TRBV4-2 and TRBJ2-1; 9 nucleotides agree with TRBD2. Losses at the gene ends were 0 bases for V and 4 bases for J; bases not matched to a gene: 7. CDR1 is LGHNA and CDR2 is YNFKEQ in the germline V gene. The CDR3 contains 17 residues. The CDR3: CASSQEVLAGKYNEQFF. DNA of the CDR3: TGTGCCAGCAGCCAAGAGGTCCTAGCGGGGAAATACAATGAGCAGTTCTTC.

The genes are TRBV11-2 and TRBJ1-2; a possible D gene is TRBD1 (6 bases). The V and J ends lost 3 bases and 8 bases respectively, with 16 bases between them. Germline V gives CDR1 SGHAT, CDR2 FQNNGV. CDR3 length: 14 amino acids. The CDR3 sequence is CASSFSGASQGYTF. Here the CDR3 DNA reads TGTGCCAGCAGCTTTTCAGGGGCGTCTCAAGGCTACACCTTC.

The chain couples TRBV4-1 to TRBJ1-2, with 10 bases fitting TRBD1. The CDR3 has 18 residues. J lost 4 bases, V lost 0 bases, and 11 bases had no gene match. The germline gives CDR1 MGHRA, CDR2 YSYEKL. The CDR3: CASSQETLGQGPVYGYTF. The CDR3 DNA reads TGCGCCAGCAGCCAAGAGACTCTGGGACAGGGGCCGGTCTATGGCTACACCTTC.

The gene calls are TRBV28 and TRBJ2-1, with TRBD2 matching 9 bases. This CDR3 region has 14 residues. Germline V CDR1 and CDR2: MDHEN, SYDVKM. V was pared by 7 bases and J by 6 bases, with 7 bases of the junction left unmatched. In nucleotides, the CDR3 is TGTGCCAGCAAGAGGAGCGGGGGGCCCAATGAGCAGTTCTTC. Its protein product is CASKRSGGPNEQFF.

The CDR3 spells CASSYAGGAQHF. CDR3 nucleotide sequence: TGTGCCAGCAGTTACGCGGGAGGGGCCCAGCATTTT. The chain employs TRBV6-5 and TRBJ1-5; a weak D match, TRBD1 (5 bases). V was trimmed by 2 bases and J by 11 bases, leaving 10 bases between them. Germline CDR1 is MNHEY and CDR2 is SVGAGI. CDR3 size: 12 residues.

The rearrangement links TRBV6-6 to TRBJ2-7; D might be TRBD1 (5 bases). V was cut by 5 bases and J by 2 bases, with 19 bases left in between. This CDR3 is built from 16 residues. CDR1 is MNHNY, CDR2 SVGAGI, per germline (reference sequence). The CDR3 is CASSILQTDKTYEQYF. The DNA of the CDR3 is TGTGCCAGCAGTATACTTCAGACAGATAAAACCTACGAGCAGTACTTC.

The CDR3 loop reads CASSIFGQGPTEAFF. The CDR3 bases are TGTGCCAGTAGTATCTTTGGACAGGGGCCCACTGAAGCTTTCTTT. The chain carries TRBV19 and TRBJ1-1, with 9 positions matching TRBD1. This CDR3 has 15 amino acids. V lost 3 bases, J lost 4 bases, and 6 bases stayed unmatched. The germline CDR1 and CDR2 sequences are LNHDA and SQIVND (reference sequence).

The rearrangement links TRBV5-1 to TRBJ2-2; D unresolved. The CDR3 loop spans 13 amino acids. Trimming took off 3 bases at V and 2 bases at J, with 5 bases between the two ends. CDR1 is SGHRS and CDR2 is YFSETQ in the germline V gene. The CDR3 is CASSSHNTGELFF. In DNA form, the CDR3 reads TGCGCCAGCAGCTCACATAACACCGGGGAGCTGTTTTTT.

The chain employs TRBV29-1 and TRBJ2-1; D is undetermined. V was trimmed by 5 bases and J by 3 bases, leaving 14 bases between them. The CDR3 runs to 14 residues. In germline, CDR1 is SQVTM, CDR2 ANQGSEA. This CDR3 reads CSVSPRLGYNEQFF. The CDR3 DNA reads as TGCAGCGTTTCTCCTAGGCTGGGCTACAATGAGCAGTTCTTC.